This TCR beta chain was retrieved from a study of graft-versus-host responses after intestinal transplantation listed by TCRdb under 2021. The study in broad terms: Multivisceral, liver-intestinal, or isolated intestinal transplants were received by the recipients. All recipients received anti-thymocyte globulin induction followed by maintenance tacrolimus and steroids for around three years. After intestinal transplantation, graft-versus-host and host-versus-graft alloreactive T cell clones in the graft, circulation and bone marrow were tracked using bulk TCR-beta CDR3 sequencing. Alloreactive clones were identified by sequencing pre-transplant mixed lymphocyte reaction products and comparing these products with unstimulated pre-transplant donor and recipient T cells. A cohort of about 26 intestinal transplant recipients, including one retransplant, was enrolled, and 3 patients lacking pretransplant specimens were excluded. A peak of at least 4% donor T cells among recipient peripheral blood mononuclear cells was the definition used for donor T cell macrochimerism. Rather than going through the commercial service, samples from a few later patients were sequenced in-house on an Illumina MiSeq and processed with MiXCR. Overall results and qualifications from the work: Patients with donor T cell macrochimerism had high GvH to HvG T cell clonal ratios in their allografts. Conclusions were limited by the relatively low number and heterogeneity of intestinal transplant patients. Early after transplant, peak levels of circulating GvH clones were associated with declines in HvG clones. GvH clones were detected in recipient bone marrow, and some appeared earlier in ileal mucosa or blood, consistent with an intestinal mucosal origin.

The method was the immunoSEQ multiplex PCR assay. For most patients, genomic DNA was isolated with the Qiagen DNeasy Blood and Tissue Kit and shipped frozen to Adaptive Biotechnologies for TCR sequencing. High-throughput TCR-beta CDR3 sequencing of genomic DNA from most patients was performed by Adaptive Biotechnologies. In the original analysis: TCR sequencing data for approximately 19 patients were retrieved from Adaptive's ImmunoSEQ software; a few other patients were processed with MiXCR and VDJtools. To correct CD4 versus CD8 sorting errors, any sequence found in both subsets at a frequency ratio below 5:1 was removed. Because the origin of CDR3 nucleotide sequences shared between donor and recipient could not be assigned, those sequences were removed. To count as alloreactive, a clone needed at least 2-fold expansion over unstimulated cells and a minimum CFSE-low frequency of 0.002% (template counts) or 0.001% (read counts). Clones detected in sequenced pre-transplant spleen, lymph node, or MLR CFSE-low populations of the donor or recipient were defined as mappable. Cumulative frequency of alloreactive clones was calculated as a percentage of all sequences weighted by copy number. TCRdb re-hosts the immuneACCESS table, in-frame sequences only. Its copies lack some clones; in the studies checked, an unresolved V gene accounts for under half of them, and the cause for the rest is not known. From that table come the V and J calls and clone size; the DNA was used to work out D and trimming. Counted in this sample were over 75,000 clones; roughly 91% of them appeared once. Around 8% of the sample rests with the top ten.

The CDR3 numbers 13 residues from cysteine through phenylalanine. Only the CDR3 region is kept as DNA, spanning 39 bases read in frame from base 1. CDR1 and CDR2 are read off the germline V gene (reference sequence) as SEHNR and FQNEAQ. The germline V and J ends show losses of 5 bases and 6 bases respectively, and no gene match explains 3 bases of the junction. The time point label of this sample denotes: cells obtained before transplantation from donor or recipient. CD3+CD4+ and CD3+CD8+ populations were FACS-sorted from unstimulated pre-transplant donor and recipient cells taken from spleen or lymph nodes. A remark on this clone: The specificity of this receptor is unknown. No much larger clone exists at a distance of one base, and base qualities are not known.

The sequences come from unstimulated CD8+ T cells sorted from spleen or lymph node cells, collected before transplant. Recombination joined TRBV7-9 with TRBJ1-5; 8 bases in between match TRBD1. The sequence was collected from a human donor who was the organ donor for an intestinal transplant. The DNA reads TGTGCCAGCAGCCAAGGACAGGGTCAGCCCCAGCATTTT. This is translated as CASSQGQGQPQHF.